This is a list of T cell receptor beta chains from one sample in a study of radiotherapy plus CTLA-4 blockade in lung cancer. Here immunoSEQ multiplex PCR was the method, and the copy in TCRdb shows in-frame clones only, minus some. The sample has under 95,000 clones; 78% are singletons. Sequenced material: peripheral blood, taken from a patient treated with radiotherapy plus ipilimumab. These receptors all stem from a human donor with non-small cell lung cancer whose response to radiotherapy plus ipilimumab could not be evaluated. Some clones in this sample may be carry-over from other donors' samples. CDR3s include the opening cysteine and the closing phenylalanine or tryptophan. A D gene is named only where the DNA matches it firmly. Some rows mark clone size as missing; the rest say once, few, many or name a class of expanded clone.

clone_size,v_call,j_call,d_call,cdr3_aa,cdr3_nt
-,TRBV6-5,TRBJ2-3,-,CASTATIVRTDTQYF,TGTGCCAGCACCGCTACGATAGTACGCACAGATACGCAGTATTTT
-,TRBV9,TRBJ2-3,-,CASSGGPLDTQYF,TGTGCCAGCAGCGGGGGCCCCTTAGATACGCAGTATTTT
-,TRBV6-5,TRBJ1-5,-,CASSYREFNQPQHF,TGTGCCAGCAGTTACCGGGAATTCAATCAGCCCCAGCATTTT
-,TRBV4-2,TRBJ2-5,TRBD2,CASSAGLAGTGTQYF,TGTGCCAGCAGCGCGGGACTAGCGGGTACCGGGACCCAGTACTTC
-,TRBV9,TRBJ1-1,-,CASSVGGGGGNTEAFF,TGTGCCAGCAGCGTAGGAGGAGGGGGGGGGAACACTGAAGCTTTCTTT
-,TRBV7-3,TRBJ1-1,TRBD1,CASSTTTGVGIEAFF,TGTGCCAGCAGCACTACTACAGGGGTAGGGATTGAAGCTTTCTTT
-,TRBV28,TRBJ2-1,-,CASEIAQPYNEQFF,TGTGCCAGCGAGATTGCCCAACCCTACAATGAGCAGTTCTTC
-,TRBV4-1,TRBJ2-1,-,CASSQLSTGEQFF,TGCGCCAGCAGCCAACTTTCGACAGGAGAGCAGTTCTTC
-,TRBV28,TRBJ1-5,-,CASSLAMGQGQPQHF,TGTGCCAGCAGTTTAGCAATGGGGCAGGGGCAGCCCCAGCATTTT
once,TRBV28,TRBJ2-7,TRBD2,CASSSIAGAESYEQYF,TGTGCCAGCAGTTCGATAGCGGGGGCCGAATCCTACGAGCAGTACTTC
-,TRBV5-1,TRBJ2-3,-,CASSLDVGTDTQYF,TGCGCCAGCAGCTTGGATGTCGGCACAGATACGCAGTATTTT
-,TRBV2,TRBJ2-2,TRBD1,CASTDRGNPGELFF,TGTGCCAGCACCGACAGGGGTAACCCCGGGGAGCTGTTTTTT
few,TRBV27,TRBJ2-7,-,CASSSGIPYEQYF,TGTGCCAGCAGTTCCGGGATCCCCTACGAGCAGTACTTC
few,TRBV15,TRBJ2-5,-,CATRKEQQETQYF,TGTGCCACCAGGAAGGAACAGCAAGAGACCCAGTACTTC
-,TRBV28,TRBJ1-5,-,CASSLGGLSNQPQHF,TGTGCCAGCAGTTTAGGGGGACTTAGCAATCAGCCCCAGCATTTT
-,TRBV7-2,TRBJ2-5,-,CASSFQGRGETQYF,TGTGCCAGCAGCTTTCAGGGTAGGGGAGAGACCCAGTACTTC
-,TRBV19,TRBJ2-1,TRBD2,CASSIDGTSLNEQFF,TGTGCCAGTAGTATAGATGGGACTAGCCTCAATGAGCAGTTCTTC
-,TRBV29-1,TRBJ1-2,-,CSVEGLSFNYGYTF,TGCAGCGTTGAAGGGCTCAGTTTTAACTATGGCTACACCTTC
-,TRBV27,TRBJ2-7,TRBD1,CASSLGQGFRYKQYF,TGTGCCAGCAGTCTGGGACAGGGATTTAGGTACAAGCAGTACTTC
-,TRBV7-6,TRBJ1-2,-,CASSSQGIGGYTF,TGTGCCAGCAGTTCCCAGGGGATTGGCGGCTACACCTTC
few,TRBV7-3,TRBJ2-1,TRBD2,CASSLMGLAGGNEQFF,TGTGCCAGCAGCTTAATGGGACTAGCGGGGGGGAATGAGCAGTTCTTC
few,TRBV6-5,TRBJ2-7,TRBD2,CASSYRRGGYEQYF,TGTGCCAGCAGTTACCGGCGGGGGGGCTACGAGCAGTACTTC
once,TRBV10-2,TRBJ2-1,TRBD1,CASSATSLGGEQFF,TGCGCCAGCAGCGCCACATCACTAGGGGGCGAGCAGTTCTTC
-,TRBV5-1,TRBJ2-6,TRBD2,CASSLGFAGGPGANVLTF,TGCGCCAGCAGCTTGGGGTTTGCGGGGGGGCCTGGGGCCAACGTCCTGACTTTC
-,TRBV5-1,TRBJ2-1,TRBD2,CASSSGATSGGANEQFF,TGCGCCAGCAGCTCTGGGGCTACTAGCGGGGGGGCAAATGAGCAGTTCTTC
-,TRBV9,TRBJ2-1,TRBD2,CASSVRGLAGPSSYNEQFF,TGTGCCAGCAGCGTACGGGGACTAGCGGGTCCGAGCTCCTACAATGAGCAGTTCTTC
-,TRBV10-1,TRBJ2-5,-,CASNNAIETQYF,TGCGCCAGCAATAATGCGATAGAGACCCAGTACTTC
-,TRBV4-2,TRBJ2-7,-,CASSQAGAAYEQYF,TGTGCCAGCAGCCAAGCTGGGGCCGCCTACGAGCAGTACTTC
-,TRBV7-2,TRBJ2-7,TRBD1,CASSLVGQSYEQYF,TGTGCCAGCAGCTTAGTGGGACAGAGCTACGAGCAGTACTTC
-,TRBV5-6,TRBJ1-5,TRBD1,CASSLAIPGGTGVSF,TGTGCCAGCAGCTTGGCGATCCCCGGGGGGACAGGGGTATCTTTT
-,TRBV2,TRBJ1-5,-,CASCLPGDNQPQHF,TGTGCCAGCTGTCTACCAGGGGACAATCAGCCCCAGCATTTT
many,TRBV18,TRBJ2-7,-,CASSPVIDFRGYEQYF,TGTGCCAGCTCACCAGTGATCGACTTCAGGGGCTACGAGCAGTACTTC
-,TRBV27,TRBJ1-2,-,CASSRRGGGSGYTF,TGTGCCAGCAGCCGACGGGGTGGCGGCTCTGGCTACACCTTC
-,TRBV6-5,TRBJ1-5,-,CASSFNRDLGQPQHF,TGTGCCAGCAGCTTTAACAGGGATCTGGGTCAGCCCCAGCATTTT
-,TRBV2,TRBJ2-7,TRBD1,CASIRDRNYEQYF,TGTGCCAGCATTAGGGACAGGAACTACGAGCAGTACTTC
-,TRBV6-5,TRBJ1-6,-,CASNLGGSRDSPLHF,TGTGCCAGCAACCTCGGGGGGTCAAGGGATTCACCCCTCCACTTT
many,TRBV4-2,TRBJ2-3,TRBD1,CASSPGTGEVTQYF,TGTGCCAGCAGCCCCGGGACAGGGGAAGTCACGCAGTATTTT
-,TRBV21-1,TRBJ2-1,-,CASSISPSGGTKINSSYNEQFF,TGTGCCAGCAGCATTTCCCCGAGCGGGGGGACAAAAATCAATAGCTCCTACAATGAGCAGTTCTTC
-,TRBV5-4,TRBJ1-2,-,CASSFRGAKGYTF,TGTGCCAGCAGCTTCCGGGGGGCTAAGGGCTACACCTTC
-,TRBV5-1,TRBJ2-1,-,CASSQAGINPYNEQFF,TGCGCCAGCAGCCAGGCCGGGATCAACCCTTACAATGAGCAGTTCTTC
-,TRBV6-1,TRBJ1-6,-,CASSPSSYNSPLHF,TGTGCCAGCAGTCCGAGCTCCTATAATTCACCCCTCCACTTT
-,TRBV6-1,TRBJ2-1,-,CASSTDRDNEQFF,TGTGCCAGCAGCACGGACAGAGACAATGAGCAGTTCTTC
few,TRBV7-9,TRBJ2-3,TRBD1,CASSSNRGLEDTQYF,TGTGCCAGCAGCTCGAACAGGGGGCTTGAAGATACGCAGTATTTT
few,TRBV28,TRBJ2-1,TRBD2,CASSHRRGLAGGLLDEQFF,TGTGCCAGCAGTCATCGAAGGGGACTAGCGGGGGGGCTCTTGGATGAGCAGTTCTTC
-,TRBV19,TRBJ1-5,TRBD1,CASMRGTGAYSNQPQHF,TGTGCCAGTATGAGGGGGACAGGCGCTTATAGCAATCAGCCCCAGCATTTT
-,TRBV6-5,TRBJ1-6,-,CASSYSRGHRSPLHF,TGTGCCAGCAGTTACTCGCGGGGCCACAGGTCACCCCTCCACTTT
once,TRBV2,TRBJ1-2,-,CASRSEGGYTF,TGTGCCAGCCGGAGTGAGGGTGGCTACACCTTC
-,TRBV7-2,TRBJ2-5,-,CASSSQETQYF,TGTGCCAGCAGCTCGCAAGAGACCCAGTACTTC
-,TRBV18,TRBJ1-1,-,CASSPPPRTGAFF,TGTGCCAGCTCACCACCGCCACGCACGGGAGCTTTCTTT
-,TRBV5-1,TRBJ1-2,-,CASSRGVDYGYTF,TGCGCCAGCAGCCGGGGGGTGGACTATGGCTACACCTTC
-,TRBV11-2,TRBJ1-2,-,CASSSRTPVRGYTF,TGTGCCAGCAGCTCTAGAACTCCCGTGAGGGGCTACACCTTC
-,TRBV9,TRBJ2-6,TRBD2,CASSWGGAGANVLTF,TGTGCCAGCAGCTGGGGGGGAGCTGGGGCCAACGTCCTGACTTTC
-,TRBV19,TRBJ2-1,TRBD2,CASSIGLAGGGNEQFF,TGTGCCAGTAGTATCGGACTAGCGGGGGGAGGTAATGAGCAGTTCTTC
-,TRBV7-2,TRBJ2-5,TRBD2,CASSWGLEGETQYF,TGTGCCAGCAGCTGGGGACTAGAGGGAGAGACCCAGTACTTC
-,TRBV6-5,TRBJ2-3,-,CASSPIWGGTDTQYF,TGTGCCAGCAGTCCAATTTGGGGAGGCACAGATACGCAGTATTTT
-,TRBV4-2,TRBJ2-1,TRBD2,CASSQSSGGPYNEQFF,TGTGCCAGCAGCCAATCGAGCGGGGGGCCCTACAATGAGCAGTTCTTC
-,TRBV28,TRBJ2-7,TRBD2,CASTRGVQVYEQYF,TGTGCCAGCACCCGGGGGGTTCAGGTCTACGAGCAGTACTTC
few,TRBV4-1,TRBJ1-2,-,CASSQGVPTIMDYGYTF,TGCGCCAGCAGCCAAGGAGTTCCCACCATAATGGACTATGGCTACACCTTC
once,TRBV7-6,TRBJ1-1,TRBD1,CASSPRTGGNTEAFF,TGTGCCAGCAGCCCTCGGACAGGGGGGAACACTGAAGCTTTCTTT
-,TRBV5-4,TRBJ2-7,-,CASRPYSSYEQYF,TGTGCCAGCAGACCTTACTCTAGCTACGAGCAGTACTTC